The sequence of this T cell receptor (beta chain) was determined in a study of Ad26.COV2.S vaccination and SARS-CoV-2 variants. On the study more broadly: Once or twice, 56 days apart, Ad26.COV2.S was delivered intramuscularly.

General study findings and limits: Reportedly, spike-specific CD8+ and CD4+ T cell responses achieved substantial breadth once vaccination had taken place.

Germline V gene lookup returns CDR1 SNHLY and CDR2 FYNNEI. Trimming removed 2 bases from V and 0 bases from J, with 5 bases in between. The CDR3 loop spans 14 amino acids. On this clone itself: No antigen is known for it.

Here immunoSEQ multiplex PCR was the method, and the copy in TCRdb shows in-frame clones only, minus some. The sample yields 350,000 to 500,000 clones, approximately 89% seen once. Treatment reported: roughly 18 received Ad26.COV2.S at low or high dose, single or two shots; 5 received placebo; per-sample allocation not given. Collection of samples fell on day 63 after the first vaccine or placebo injection. An adult aged 18-55 years in Boston served as the donor. The TCR sequence derives from a person aged 18-60 years who received the Ad26.COV2.S COVID-19 vaccine or a placebo. V usage is TRBV2 and J usage is TRBJ1-5; D call uncertain. This sample comprised peripheral blood, obtained in a trial of Ad26.COV2.S vaccine versus placebo. CDR3: CASSEQSSNQPQHF. CDR3 DNA: TGTGCCAGCAGTGAACAGAGTAGCAATCAGCCCCAGCATTTT.